Reported below is one TCR beta chain. As yet, its antigen is unknown. This CDR3 spans 11 amino acids. Trimming pared 0 bases from V and 12 bases from J, leaving 9 bases between. CDR1 GTSNPN and CDR2 SVGIG come from the germline V gene (reference sequence). The source of the sample is a study of OX40 agonist ivuxolimab in advanced cancers. Exclusion applied to patients with autoimmune disease history or systemic immunosuppression. Study results and limitations: Blood T cells, both CD4+ and CD8+, expanded clonally by week 6 at 0.1 to 3.0 mg/kg.

Profiling relied on immunoSEQ multiplex PCR, and the TCRdb table lists in-frame clones only, not all of them. The table records around 18,000 clones, approximately 85% of them present only once. The rearrangement links TRBV30 to TRBJ1-5; D uncertain. The starting material was CD4+ or CD8+ T cells sorted from blood, obtained in a trial of the OX40 agonist ivuxolimab. The receptor was derived from an adult with an advanced solid tumor such as melanoma, head and neck, liver or kidney cancer. The CDR3 loop is CAWSVGTHQHF. DNA for the CDR3: TGTGCCTGGAGTGTAGGAACCCACCAGCATTTT.